A selection of T cell receptor beta chains follows, all from one sample in a study of cytotoxic CD8 clonotypes in ibrutinib-treated CLL. Sequencing used immunoSEQ multiplex PCR; TCRdb keeps in-frame clones, though not all of them. Among tens of thousands of clones, approximately 54% were seen once, and the ten largest hold about 14%. Sequencing used PBMCs, obtained after 12 months of ibrutinib treatment. These receptors were taken from a human donor with chronic lymphocytic leukemia. Each CDR3 is given with its conserved first and last residue. D genes are given only for firm matches. Expanded clones get a size class; other rows say once, few or many, or leave the size out.

clone_size,d_call,v_call,j_call,cdr3_nt,cdr3_aa
.,.,TRBV6-1,TRBJ2-1,TGTGCCAGCAGTGCGCTTCGACAGAGACTATACAATGAGCAGTTCTTC,CASSALRQRLYNEQFF
.,.,TRBV27,TRBJ2-2,TGTGCCAGCAGTTTATCGGGGCCGTGGGAGCTGTTTTTT,CASSLSGPWELFF
.,.,TRBV7-9,TRBJ1-1,TGTGCCAGCAGAGAATCGGGGACGAACACTGAAGCTTTCTTT,CASRESGTNTEAFF
few,.,TRBV5-1,TRBJ1-2,TGCGCCAGCAGCACTTCGGCGGGGGCTGGTAACTATGGCTACACCTTC,CASSTSAGAGNYGYTF
.,.,TRBV14,TRBJ2-3,TGTGCCAGCAGCCCGAGGGGGGATACAGATACGCAGTATTTT,CASSPRGDTDTQYF
.,TRBD2,TRBV5-4,TRBJ2-3,TGTGCCAGCAGCTTGGAGGTAGCGGGGACTAGCACAGATACGCAGTATTTT,CASSLEVAGTSTDTQYF
.,.,TRBV5-1,TRBJ2-6,TGCGCCAGCAGCTTGGAGGCGACCTCTGGGGCCAACGTCCTGACTTTC,CASSLEATSGANVLTF
few,TRBD1,TRBV6-1,TRBJ1-1,TGTGCCAGCAGTGTGGACAGGGAGGGAACAAGAGCTTTCTTT,CASSVDREGTRAFF
.,.,TRBV5-1,TRBJ2-7,TGCGCCAGCAGCTTGGCCCAAGGGGTGGGGGCCTGGCAGTACTTC,CASSLAQGVGAWQYF
.,.,TRBV4-2,TRBJ1-1,TGTGCCAGCAGCGAAGGGGCTGAAGCTTTCTTT,CASSEGAEAFF
.,TRBD1,TRBV5-1,TRBJ2-7,TGCGCCAGCAGCCGTACGGGACAGGGTGTGGGGGAGCAGTACTTC,CASSRTGQGVGEQYF
.,TRBD2,TRBV4-2,TRBJ2-4,TGTGCCAGCAGCCAACTTAGCGGGGTAGCCAAAAACATTCAGTACTTC,CASSQLSGVAKNIQYF
.,TRBD1,TRBV6-1,TRBJ1-4,TGTGCCAGCAGTGAAGGTGTGACAGGGAAAAATGAAAAACTGTTTTTT,CASSEGVTGKNEKLFF
.,.,TRBV27,TRBJ1-3,TGTGCCAGCAGCCGCAACTCTGGAAACACCATATATTTT,CASSRNSGNTIYF
few,.,TRBV19,TRBJ2-2,TGTGCCAGTATGAAGGGTTGGACCGGGGAGCTGTTTTTT,CASMKGWTGELFF
many,.,TRBV19,TRBJ1-1,TGTGCCAGTACCTCTAATACGGGGCAAGCGAACACTGAAGCTTTCTTT,CASTSNTGQANTEAFF
.,.,TRBV11-1,TRBJ1-1,TGTGCCAGCAGCCCCCGGTACGGCGGCACTGAAGCTTTCTTT,CASSPRYGGTEAFF
.,.,TRBV10-3,TRBJ1-2,TGTGCCATCAGTGGGGACGGAAACTATGGCTACACCTTC,CAISGDGNYGYTF
.,.,TRBV7-2,TRBJ1-5,TGTGCCAGCAGCCCAACAACGGGACTCATTGGGGGCAATCAGCCCCAGCATTTT,CASSPTTGLIGGNQPQHF
.,.,TRBV19,TRBJ1-5,TGTGCCAGTAGTATAGATCAGGCGACACTATATAGCAATCAGCCCCAGCATTTT,CASSIDQATLYSNQPQHF
.,.,TRBV7-2,TRBJ2-2,TGTGCCAGCAGCTTTGTGAGGTTCGGGAGCTCCGGGGAGCTGTTTTTT,CASSFVRFGSSGELFF
.,.,TRBV11-3,TRBJ2-2,TGTGCCAGCAGCTTAGGGTACACCGGGGAGCTGTTTTTT,CASSLGYTGELFF